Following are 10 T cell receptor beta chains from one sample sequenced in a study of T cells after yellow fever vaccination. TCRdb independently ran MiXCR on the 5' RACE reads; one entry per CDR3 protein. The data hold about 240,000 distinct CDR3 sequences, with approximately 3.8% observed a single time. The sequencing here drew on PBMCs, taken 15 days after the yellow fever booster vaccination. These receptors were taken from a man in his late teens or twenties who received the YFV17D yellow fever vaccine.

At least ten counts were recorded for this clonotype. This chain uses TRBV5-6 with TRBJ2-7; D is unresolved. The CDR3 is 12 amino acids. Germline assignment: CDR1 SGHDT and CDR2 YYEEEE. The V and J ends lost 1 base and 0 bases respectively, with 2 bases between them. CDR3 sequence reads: CASSLSSYEQYV. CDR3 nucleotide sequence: TGTGCCAGCAGCTTGTCCTCCTACGAGCAGTACGTC.

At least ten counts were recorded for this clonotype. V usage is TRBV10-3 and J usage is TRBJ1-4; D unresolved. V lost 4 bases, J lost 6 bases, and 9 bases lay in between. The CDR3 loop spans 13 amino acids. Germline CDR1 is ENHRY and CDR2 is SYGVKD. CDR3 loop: CAISGGTDEKLFF. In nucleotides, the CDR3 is TGTGCCATCAGTGGAGGAACCGATGAAAAACTGTTTTTT.

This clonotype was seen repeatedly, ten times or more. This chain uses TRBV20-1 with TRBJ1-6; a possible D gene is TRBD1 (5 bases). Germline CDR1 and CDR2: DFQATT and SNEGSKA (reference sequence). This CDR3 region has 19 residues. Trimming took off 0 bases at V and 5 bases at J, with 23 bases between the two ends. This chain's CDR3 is CSARDPKSGTDVNNSPLHF. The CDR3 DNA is TGCAGTGCTAGAGACCCCAAATCGGGGACGGACGTTAATAATTCACCCCTCCACTTT.

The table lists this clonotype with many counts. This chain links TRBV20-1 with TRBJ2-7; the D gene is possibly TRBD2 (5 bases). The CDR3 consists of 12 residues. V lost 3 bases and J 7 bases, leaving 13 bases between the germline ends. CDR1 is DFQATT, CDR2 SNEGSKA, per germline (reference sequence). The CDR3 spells CSARGVKGEQYV. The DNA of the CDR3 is TGCAGTGCTAGGGGAGTTAAGGGTGAGCAGTACGTC.

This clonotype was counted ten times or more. In DNA form, the CDR3 reads TGCAGTGCTAGACTGGGAAGATCCTACGAGCAGTACTTC. As protein: CSARLGRSYEQYF. The chain combines TRBV20-1 with TRBJ2-7; D is unresolved. The germline CDR1 and CDR2 sequences are DFQATT and SNEGSKA (reference sequence). V was shortened by 2 bases and J by 1 base, with 9 bases between the two germline ends. This CDR3 has 13 amino acids.

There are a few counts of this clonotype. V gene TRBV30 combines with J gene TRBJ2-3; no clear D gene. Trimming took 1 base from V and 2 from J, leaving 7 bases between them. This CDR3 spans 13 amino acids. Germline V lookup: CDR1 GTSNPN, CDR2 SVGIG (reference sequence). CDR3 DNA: TGTGCCTGGAGTGGCCCTTTCACAGATACGCAGTATTTT. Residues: CAWSGPFTDTQYF.

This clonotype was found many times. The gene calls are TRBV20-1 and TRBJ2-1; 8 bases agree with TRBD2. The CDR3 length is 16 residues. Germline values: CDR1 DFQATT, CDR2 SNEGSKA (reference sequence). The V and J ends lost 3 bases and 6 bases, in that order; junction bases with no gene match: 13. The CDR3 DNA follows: TGCAGTGCTAGTTATATCTCGCGAGGACTAGCCAATGAGCAGTTCTTC. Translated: CSASYISRGLANEQFF.

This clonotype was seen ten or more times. The CDR3 spells CASSLTTMGAGGTQYF. DNA of the CDR3: TGTGCCAGCAGTTTAACGACAATGGGGGCCGGAGGTACGCAGTATTTT. The V gene is TRBV28, the J gene TRBJ2-3, with D possibly TRBD1 on 6 matching bases. Trimming removed 2 bases from V and 8 bases from J, with 20 bases in between. Germline V gene sequence: CDR1 MDHEN, CDR2 SYDVKM. The CDR3 covers 16 residues. Looking up the rest from reference TRBV28 and TRBJ2-3 gives the full variable domain: DVKVTQSSRYLVKRTGEKVFLECVQDMDHENMFWYRQDPGLGLRLIYFSYDVKMKEKGDIPEGYSVSREKKERFSLILESASTNQTSMYLCASSLTTMGAGGTQYFGPGTRLTVL.

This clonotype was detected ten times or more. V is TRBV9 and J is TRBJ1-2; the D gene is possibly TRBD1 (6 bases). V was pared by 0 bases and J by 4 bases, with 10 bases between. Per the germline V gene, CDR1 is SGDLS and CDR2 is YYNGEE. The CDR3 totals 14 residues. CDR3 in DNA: TGTGCCAGCAGCGTAGCTACAGGGAGCTATGGCTACACCTTC. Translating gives CASSVATGSYGYTF.

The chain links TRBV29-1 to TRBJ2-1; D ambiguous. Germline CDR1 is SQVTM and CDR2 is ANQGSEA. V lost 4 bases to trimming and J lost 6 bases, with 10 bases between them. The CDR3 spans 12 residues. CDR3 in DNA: TGCAGCGTTGTGCCGCACTCCAATGAGCAGTTCTTC. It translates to CSVVPHSNEQFF.